Following are 7 T cell receptor beta chains from one sample sequenced in a study of radiotherapy plus CTLA-4 blockade in lung cancer. Profiling relied on immunoSEQ multiplex PCR, and the TCRdb table lists in-frame clones only, not all of them. The table includes some 25,000 clones, around 71% detected once. Sequencing was performed on peripheral blood, taken from a patient treated with radiotherapy plus ipilimumab. Receptors originate from a human donor with non-small cell lung cancer whose response to radiotherapy plus ipilimumab could not be evaluated.

This clone has just one count. The rearrangement links TRBV7-2 to TRBJ2-4; possibly TRBD2 for D (5 bases). This CDR3 comprises 15 residues. Trimming stripped 5 bases from V and 0 bases from J, with 11 bases between. The V gene's germline CDR1 is SGHTA and CDR2 FQGNSA. The CDR3 sequence: CASSQAAVAKNIQYF. The DNA for the CDR3 is TGTGCCAGCAGCCAAGCGGCAGTAGCCAAAAACATTCAGTACTTC.

The V and J genes are TRBV5-4 and TRBJ1-2; 7 bases map to TRBD1. Germline V gives CDR1 SGHNT, CDR2 YYREEE (reference sequence). The CDR3 sequence is 15 residues long. After removal of 4 bases from V and 6 bases from J, the junction contained 12 bases not matched to a gene. CDR3 amino acids: CASSSAEQGPDGYTF. In DNA form, the CDR3 reads TGTGCCAGCAGCAGCGCGGAACAGGGGCCGGATGGCTACACCTTC.

The chain employs TRBV10-3 and TRBJ1-1; D is ambiguous. The V gene lost 8 bases and the J gene lost 3 bases, with 16 bases spanning the gap. The CDR3 is 14 residues long. Germline CDR1 and CDR2: ENHRY and SYGVKD. This chain's CDR3 is CAIRQTTGDTEAFF. CDR3 nucleotide sequence: TGTGCCATCCGGCAGACCACCGGGGACACTGAAGCTTTCTTT.

This clone was picked up one time. This chain connects TRBV30 to TRBJ2-4, with D possibly being TRBD2 (6 bases). Trimming left V 1 base short and J 2 bases short, with 15 bases between. Germline-derived CDR1 and CDR2 are GTSNPN and SVGIG (reference sequence). This CDR3 has 16 residues. CDR3 bases: TGTGCCTGGAGTGCGCGCGGGGTGGTGACCAAAAACATTCAGTACTTC. The encoded protein is CAWSARGVVTKNIQYF.

The chain recombines TRBV7-2 with TRBJ2-2; a weak D match, TRBD2 (5 bases). This CDR3 region has 15 residues. The ends were cut back, 5 bases at V and 5 bases at J, with 15 bases in the middle. CDR1 and CDR2 (germline): SGHTA, FQGNSA. The CDR3 DNA sequence: TGTGCCAGCAGCCTGGACTCTCTGGGGACCGGGGAGCTGTTTTTT. Translating it yields CASSLDSLGTGELFF.

This clone has more than one count but fewer than ten. The genes are TRBV7-9 and TRBJ1-2; 9 nucleotides align to TRBD1. V was clipped by 3 bases and J by 6 bases; unmatched bases: 8. Germline CDR1 SEHNR, CDR2 FQNEAQ (reference sequence). The CDR3 covers 15 residues. CDR3 protein: CASSFGDRERDGYTF. CDR3 DNA sequence: TGTGCCAGCAGCTTCGGGGACAGGGAACGTGATGGCTACACCTTC.

The CDR3 DNA is TGTGCCAGCAGCTCAACGGGACTAGCGGGAGGGATTGAGCAGTTCTTC. Protein: CASSSTGLAGGIEQFF. The V and J genes are TRBV7-9 and TRBJ2-1, with 16 bases matching TRBD2. The germline gives CDR1 SEHNR, CDR2 FQNEAQ (reference sequence). V trimming: 4 bases; J trimming: 9 bases; junction bases outside the gene matches: 6. The CDR3 extends over 16 amino acids.